The rows below give T cell receptor beta chains drawn from one sample of a study of T-cell memory formation after mild COVID-19. TCRdb processed the 5' RACE reads anew with MiXCR; each CDR3 protein has one entry. The sample includes some 270,000 distinct CDR3 sequences, 15% seen only once; the top ten take more than 2%. The sample consisted of PBMCs or a T cell subset sorted from them (not recorded which). The receptor set was obtained from an adult woman who had mild COVID-19 (a few samples of this study predate the infection). Cell type and time point are not known. Each CDR3 is given with its conserved first and last residue. D genes are given only for firm matches. Not every row has a clone size; where given, it reads once, few, many or a size class.

j_call clone_size v_call d_call cdr3_nt cdr3_aa
TRBJ1-2 . TRBV5-1 . TGCGCCAGCAGCTTGATAGAAACAGGGACGGAAGGCTACACCTTC CASSLIETGTEGYTF
TRBJ2-1 few TRBV20-1 TRBD2 TGCAGTGCAAGGCTAGCGGGGCCCTACAATGAGCAGTTCTTC CSARLAGPYNEQFF
TRBJ1-2 . TRBV2 . TGTGCCAGCTCATCCCTCGGAGGGGCTGGTGGCTACACCTTC CASSSLGGAGGYTF
TRBJ1-1 few TRBV15 . TGTGCCACCAGCAGAGGAGGATTCCCTTTCTTT CATSRGGFPFF
TRBJ1-1 few TRBV11-3 . TGTGCCAGCAGCCCTGGACAGCCCTTGAACACTGAAGCTTTCTTT CASSPGQPLNTEAFF
TRBJ1-5 few TRBV5-5 . TGTGCCAGCAGCTCAGAGTATAGCAATCAGCCCCAGCATTTT CASSSEYSNQPQHF
TRBJ2-2 few TRBV12-5 . TGTGCTAGTGGGCCCGGGGAGCTGTTTTTT CASGPGELFF
TRBJ1-4 . TRBV12-3/TRBV12-4 . TGTGCCAGCAGCCTGACGGGGGCCAAACTGTTTTTT CASSLTGAKLFF
TRBJ2-3 . TRBV6-5 TRBD2 TGTGCCAGCAGCCGATCGGGACTAGCGGGAGCTGCAGATACGCAGTATTTT CASSRSGLAGAADTQYF
TRBJ1-6 . TRBV12-3/TRBV12-4 . TGTGCCAGCAGTTTAGTCCGGGGAGCCTCCTATAATTCACCCCTCCACTTT CASSLVRGASYNSPLHF
TRBJ1-6 few TRBV3-1 TRBD1 TGTGCCAGCAGTCATGGGACAGGGAGGTCACCCCTCCACTTT CASSHGTGRSPLHF
TRBJ2-1 many TRBV6-2/TRBV6-3 . TGTGCCAGCAGACGAGCCTCTCCGGGCAATGAGCAGTTCTTC CASRRASPGNEQFF
TRBJ1-5 . TRBV6-6 . TGTGCCAGCCGAATCAGGGGTGATCAGCCCCAGCATTTT CASRIRGDQPQHF
TRBJ2-6 few TRBV5-1 . TGCGCCAGCAGCTTTATCAGGGGCTCTGGGGCCAACGTCCTGACTTTC CASSFIRGSGANVLTF
TRBJ2-7 few TRBV5-4 TRBD1 TGTGCCAGCAGCTTGGGAACCGGACAGGGGTCCTACGAGCAGTACTTC CASSLGTGQGSYEQYF
TRBJ2-1 few TRBV20-1 . TGCAGTAAGGGCAGGGGATGGTACAATGAGCAGTTCTTC CSKGRGWYNEQFF
TRBJ1-2 . TRBV5-1 . TGCGCCAGCAGCTTGGAGCCGGGTCCCGCTCTAAGCTACACCTTC CASSLEPGPALSYTF
TRBJ2-5 . TRBV7-8 TRBD1 TGTGCCAGCAGCTTAGTGGGCCCCGGGACAGGGGAGACCCAGTACTTC CASSLVGPGTGETQYF
TRBJ2-5 . TRBV12-3/TRBV12-4 TRBD2 TGTGCCAGCAGCGCTGCGGGGGGGCGGCAAGAGACCCAGTACTTC CASSAAGGRQETQYF
TRBJ2-7 . TRBV20-1 . TGCAGTGCGAGAAGGGGGGCCGGCGAGCAGTACTTC CSARRGAGEQYF
TRBJ1-1 few TRBV7-9 TRBD1 TGTGCCAGCAGCTTAATTACAGGGGGTGAAGCTTTCTTT CASSLITGGEAFF
TRBJ2-3 . TRBV11-2 TRBD2 TGTGCCAGCAGCTCGCTAGTATCGGAGTGGGGGGGACGCACAGATACGCAGTATTTT CASSSLVSEWGGRTDTQYF
TRBJ2-1 few TRBV12-3/TRBV12-4 . TGTGCCAGCCTCGGTGAAGCGGGCGCCGGCAATGAGCAGTTCTTC CASLGEAGAGNEQFF
TRBJ2-2 . TRBV7-6 . TGTGCCAGCAGCCGAACAGGGTTTTCCACCGGGGAGCTGTTTTTT CASSRTGFSTGELFF
TRBJ1-2 few TRBV12-3/TRBV12-4 . TGTGCCAGCAGTTTAAGTTCGGCGGGGAACTATGGCTACACCTTC CASSLSSAGNYGYTF
TRBJ2-7 many TRBV7-2 TRBD2 TGTGCCAGCAGCACCCGGCGGGGCGGGAGGGCCGATTCCTACGAGCAGTACTTC CASSTRRGGRADSYEQYF
TRBJ1-4 . TRBV4-1 . TGCGCCAGCAGCCAAGTGGATGGGACGCATAATGAAAAACTGTTTTTT CASSQVDGTHNEKLFF
TRBJ2-7 . TRBV20-1 . TGCAGTGCTGCCCCGCGCGGGATCGTCTCCTACGAGCAGTACTTC CSAAPRGIVSYEQYF
TRBJ1-1 few TRBV20-1 TRBD1 TGCAGTGCTAGCGAACAGGGGGATAACACTGAAGCTTTCTTT CSASEQGDNTEAFF
TRBJ1-4 . TRBV19 . TGTGCCAGTAGTATAAGCCGAACTAATGAAAAACTGTTTTTT CASSISRTNEKLFF
TRBJ1-6 many TRBV5-4 . TGTGCCAGCAGCTTGTACAGGCGCTCTAATTCACCCCTCCACTTT CASSLYRRSNSPLHF
TRBJ2-1 many TRBV4-1 TRBD2 TGCGCCAGCAGCCCCGTTAGCGGGAAGAGCTCCTACAATGAGCAGTTCTTC CASSPVSGKSSYNEQFF
TRBJ2-7 . TRBV28 TRBD2 TGTGCCAGCAGAATCGGACTAGGCTACGAGCAGTACTTC CASRIGLGYEQYF
TRBJ1-3 . TRBV4-2 TRBD1 TGTGCCAGCAGCCAAGATCGGCAGTCTTCGACAACAGGGGCTGGAAACACCATATATTTT CASSQDRQSSTTGAGNTIYF